Included here is one T cell receptor beta chain sequence, with context. This specimen belongs to a study of CD8+ T cells in alopecia areata. Deletions cut 1 base from V and 3 bases from J, with 10 bases between. This CDR3 contains 14 residues. Looked up from germline, CDR1 is LNHDA and CDR2 is SQIVND (reference sequence). Extracted RNA was reverse transcribed, and the resulting cDNA served as sequencing template. Method: immunoSEQ multiplex PCR; TCRdb's copy keeps in-frame clones and lacks some. The table has 90,000 to 130,000 clones, roughly 59% seen once. The chain is built from TRBV19 and TRBJ2-7; D may match TRBD1 or TRBD2 (5 bases each). This clonotype was sampled from a human donor in good health. Sequencing was done on a sample of CD8+ T cells sorted from blood. The CDR3: CASSIGDPLYEQYF. The CDR3 DNA reads as TGTGCCAGTAGTATAGGGGACCCTCTCTACGAGCAGTACTTC.